These 22 T cell receptor beta chains originate from one sample sequenced in a study of cytomegalovirus exposure and HLA in healthy donors. Produced via immunoSEQ multiplex PCR; TCRdb's table is partial and in-frame only. The sample consists of about 280,000 clones, approximately 88% of them appearing once. Sequencing was carried out using PBMCs. The receptors derive from a young woman in good health and CMV-seronegative.

V is TRBV7-8 and J is TRBJ1-5; D may be TRBD1 (5 bases). Germline V gene lookup returns CDR1 SGHVS and CDR2 FQNEAQ. V was pared by 2 bases and J by 6 bases, with 5 bases between. This CDR3 region has 12 residues. CDR3 DNA sequence: TGTGCCAGCAGCTTAACAGGTCAGCCCCAGCATTTT. This gives the protein CASSLTGQPQHF.

The rearrangement uses TRBV7-2 and TRBJ2-7, with 11 bases fitting TRBD2. The CDR3 is 15 residues long. Germline V CDR1 and CDR2: SGHTA, FQGNSA. V lost 6 bases, J lost 3 bases, and 7 bases stayed unmatched. The CDR3 DNA follows: TGTGCCAGCAGTTTTAGCGGGAGGGCGGACTACGAGCAGTACTTC. Residues: CASSFSGRADYEQYF.

This chain joins TRBV6-5 and TRBJ2-7, with D possibly matching TRBD2 (6 bases). This CDR3 spans 15 amino acids. The germline V gene encodes CDR1 MNHEY and CDR2 SVGAGI. V was pared by 6 bases and J by 0 bases, with 15 bases between. Here the CDR3 reads CASSQRGLSSYEQYF. Written as DNA, the CDR3 is TGTGCCAGCAGCCAGAGGGGACTGAGCTCCTACGAGCAGTACTTC.

The chain is built from TRBV10-1 and TRBJ2-3; the match to TRBD2 covers 7 bases. CDR1 is WNHNN and CDR2 is SYGVQD in the germline V gene (reference sequence). This CDR3 comprises 14 residues. The J segment lost 2 bases and the V segment lost 4 bases, leaving 3 bases of the junction unmatched. CDR3 sequence: CASSASGNTDTQYF. As DNA, the CDR3 is TGCGCCAGCAGTGCAAGCGGGAACACAGATACGCAGTATTTT.

This chain links TRBV19 with TRBJ2-4, with D possibly being TRBD1 (6 bases). Trimming took off 3 bases at V and 8 bases at J, with 14 bases between the two ends. CDR1 and CDR2 (germline): LNHDA, SQIVND (reference sequence). There are 14 residues in the CDR3. The CDR3 loop is CASSMSQGWDIQYF. The CDR3 coding sequence is TGTGCCAGTAGTATGAGCCAGGGGTGGGACATTCAGTACTTC.

The CDR3: CASSLEGASGIHQLTF. The CDR3 coding sequence is TGCGCCAGCAGCTTGGAGGGGGCTAGCGGGATCCACCAGTTGACTTTC. The genes are TRBV5-1 and TRBJ2-6, with 9 bases aligning to TRBD2. The germline V gene has CDR1 SGHRS and CDR2 YFSETQ. CDR3 size: 16 residues. V dropped 0 bases and J dropped 17; count of bases not matched to a gene: 15. Full variable domain (rest looked up from reference TRBV5-1 and TRBJ2-6): KAGVTQTPRYLIKTRGQQVTLSCSPISGHRSVSWYQQTPGQGLQFLFEYFSETQRNKGNFPGRFSGRQFSNSRSEMNVSTLELGDSALYLCASSLEGASGIHQLTFGAGSRLTVL.

The V gene is TRBV19, the J gene TRBJ2-1; D gene uncertain. This CDR3 has 13 residues. V was cut by 3 bases and J by 9 bases, with 12 bases left in between. Germline CDR1 is LNHDA and CDR2 is SQIVND (reference sequence). DNA of the CDR3: TGTGCCAGTAGTATTCCCGAAGGCGGTGAGCAGTTCTTC. Its translation is CASSIPEGGEQFF. Together with reference TRBV19 and TRBJ2-1, the CDR3 gives the full variable domain: DGGITQSPKYLFRKEGQNVTLSCEQNLNHDAMYWYRQDPGQGLRLIYYSQIVNDFQKGDIAEGYSVSREKKESFPLTVTSAQKNPTAFYLCASSIPEGGEQFFGPGTRLTVL.

This chain uses TRBV15 with TRBJ2-1; TRBD2 agrees at 10 bases. Losses at the gene ends were 3 bases for V and 2 bases for J; bases not matched to a gene: 1. CDR1 and CDR2 (germline): LNHNV, YYDKDF (reference sequence). CDR3 size: 15 residues. The CDR3 sequence is CATSRLAGAYNEQFF. The DNA for the CDR3 is TGTGCCACCAGCAGGCTAGCGGGAGCCTACAATGAGCAGTTCTTC.

In its sample, this clone was seen once. The chain employs TRBV28 and TRBJ1-2, with D maybe TRBD1 (6 bases). Germline V CDR1 and CDR2: MDHEN, SYDVKM. The CDR3 sequence is 14 residues long. V was cut by 5 bases and J by 1 base, with 11 bases left in between. The CDR3 nucleotides are TGTGCCAGCAGTCCGGGCAGGGGTAACTATGGCTACACCTTC. Translating gives CASSPGRGNYGYTF.

The chain combines TRBV28 with TRBJ1-1; 9 bases agree with TRBD1. J gave up 10 bases and V 5 bases, and 11 bases lay outside the gene matches. The CDR3 totals 14 residues. Germline V lookup: CDR1 MDHEN, CDR2 SYDVKM. CDR3 residues: CASSRPGQGFTAFF. DNA for the CDR3: TGTGCCAGCAGTCGTCCGGGACAGGGATTTACAGCTTTCTTT.

The V gene is TRBV5-1, the J gene TRBJ1-2; 12 positions agree with TRBD1. Per the germline V gene, CDR1 is SGHRS and CDR2 is YFSETQ. The V segment lost 3 bases and the J segment 4 bases; nucleotides outside the gene matches: 7. This CDR3 has 16 amino acids. CDR3 bases: TGCGCCAGCAGCTCGGGACAGGGGGCTAGTAGCTATGGCTACACCTTC. Its protein product is CASSSGQGASSYGYTF. The variable domain in full, completed from reference TRBV5-1 and TRBJ1-2, reads KAGVTQTPRYLIKTRGQQVTLSCSPISGHRSVSWYQQTPGQGLQFLFEYFSETQRNKGNFPGRFSGRQFSNSRSEMNVSTLELGDSALYLCASSSGQGASSYGYTFGSGTRLTVV.

This chain connects TRBV4-3 to TRBJ2-1; 9 nucleotides match TRBD2. Germline V gives CDR1 LGHNA, CDR2 YSLEER. After removal of 2 bases from V and 14 bases from J, the junction contained 13 bases not matched to a gene. This CDR3 is built from 15 residues. The CDR3 sequence is CASSQSADGGRAKFF. The CDR3 region has the DNA TGCGCCAGCAGCCAATCTGCCGACGGCGGGAGGGCCAAGTTCTTC.

The V gene is TRBV7-3, the J gene TRBJ2-1; possible D gene TRBD1, 5 bases. Germline V CDR1 and CDR2: SGHTA, FQGTGA. The CDR3 runs to 15 residues. Trimming removed 0 bases at V and 10 bases at J, with 16 bases between. The CDR3: CASSLTFRDYSEQFF. DNA for the CDR3: TGTGCCAGCAGCTTAACGTTCAGGGATTACTCAGAGCAGTTCTTC. The full variable domain, with the rest looked up from reference TRBV7-3 and TRBJ2-1, is GAGVSQTPSNKVTEKGKYVELRCDPISGHTALYWYRQSLGQGPEFLIYFQGTGAADDSGLPNDRFFAVRPEGSVSTLKIQRTERGDSAVYLCASSLTFRDYSEQFFGPGTRLTVL.

The chain employs TRBV5-6 and TRBJ2-7, with 10 nucleotides matching TRBD2. This CDR3 spans 14 amino acids. Germline V gives CDR1 SGHDT, CDR2 YYEEEE. V shed 4 bases, J shed 2 bases, and the junction held 3 bases outside the gene matches. In DNA, the CDR3 is TGTGCCAGCAGCGTTAGCGGGAGGACCTACGAGCAGTACTTC. This gives the protein CASSVSGRTYEQYF. The full variable domain, completed using reference TRBV5-6 and TRBJ2-7, is DAGVTQSPTHLIKTRGQQVTLRCSPKSGHDTVSWYQQALGQGPQFIFQYYEEEERQRGNFPDRFSGHQFPNYSSELNVNALLLGDSALYLCASSVSGRTYEQYFGPGTRLTVT.

V is TRBV5-1 and J is TRBJ1-4; no firm D call. The CDR3 runs 13 residues. V was cut by 2 bases and J by 8 bases, with 10 bases left in between. The germline CDR1 and CDR2 sequences are SGHRS and YFSETQ. CDR3 DNA: TGCGCCAGCAGCTTCAGTTCCGGGGAAAAACTGTTTTTT. As protein: CASSFSSGEKLFF.

V gene TRBV11-2 combines with J gene TRBJ1-2, with D tentatively TRBD1 (6 bases). V was cut by 3 bases and J by 0 bases, with 8 bases left in between. The CDR3 has 14 residues. Germline-derived CDR1 and CDR2 are SGHAT and FQNNGV. CDR3 loop: CASSFTGSNYGYTF. In DNA, the CDR3 is TGTGCCAGCAGCTTTACAGGGTCTAACTATGGCTACACCTTC.

As to this clone: One junction end does not reproduce the germline sequence, and a read error may be involved. The V call is TRBV6-1, the J call TRBJ1-5; TRBD1 might be the D (6 bases). This CDR3 is 14 amino acids long. From germline, CDR1 is MNHNS and CDR2 SASEGT. The CDR3 reads CASNENSGVGLQHF. CDR3 nucleotides: TGTGCCAGCAATGAAAATTCAGGGGTGGGTCTCCAGCATTTT.

V is TRBV4-1 and J is TRBJ2-1; maybe TRBD2 (5 bases). This CDR3 region has 15 residues. Trimming left V 5 bases short and J 2 bases short, with 13 bases between. Germline V gives CDR1 MGHRA, CDR2 YSYEKL. The CDR3: CASSERTAAYNEQFF. DNA for the CDR3: TGCGCCAGCAGCGAAAGGACTGCAGCCTACAATGAGCAGTTCTTC.

This clone was recorded a few times. The chain combines TRBV19 with TRBJ2-1; no clear D gene. Germline CDR1 is LNHDA and CDR2 is SQIVND (reference sequence). The germline V and J ends were trimmed by 3 bases and 4 bases, with 16 bases remaining between them. This CDR3 comprises 16 residues. In nucleotides, the CDR3 is TGTGCCAGTAGTATTTCCCCCACAACAGTATACAATGAGCAGTTCTTC. Encoded protein: CASSISPTTVYNEQFF. Complete variable domain (other parts from reference TRBV19 and TRBJ2-1): DGGITQSPKYLFRKEGQNVTLSCEQNLNHDAMYWYRQDPGQGLRLIYYSQIVNDFQKGDIAEGYSVSREKKESFPLTVTSAQKNPTAFYLCASSISPTTVYNEQFFGPGTRLTVL.

This chain uses TRBV28 with TRBJ2-7; TRBD2 matches 8 bases. This CDR3 is built from 18 residues. Per the germline V gene, CDR1 is MDHEN and CDR2 is SYDVKM. The V and J ends lost 6 bases and 0 bases, in that order; junction bases with no gene match: 16. The CDR3: CASSQRPLAGRSSYEQYF. CDR3 nucleotide sequence: TGTGCCAGCAGCCAACGACCCTTAGCGGGAAGGAGCTCCTACGAGCAGTACTTC.

V gene TRBV10-2 combines with J gene TRBJ2-1; D might be TRBD2 (5 bases). Deletions cut 4 bases from V and 6 bases from J, with 13 bases between. The CDR3 has 14 residues. Germline V gene lookup returns CDR1 WSHSY and CDR2 SAAADI. CDR3 in amino acids: CASSVVGGPNEQFF. The DNA for the CDR3 is TGCGCCAGCAGTGTAGTCGGAGGCCCCAATGAGCAGTTCTTC.

The chain recombines TRBV29-1 with TRBJ2-1; tentative D call: TRBD1 (6 bases). The V end was cut by 6 bases, the J end by 6 bases, with 12 bases between. This CDR3 is built from 12 residues. The germline gives CDR1 SQVTM, CDR2 ANQGSEA. The CDR3 DNA is TGCAGCGTATACAACAGGGTCAATGAGCAGTTCTTC. It translates to CSVYNRVNEQFF.